The 11 T cell receptor beta chains reported below all come from one sample, sequenced in a study of blood T cell repertoires in COVID-19. TCRdb's table, derived via immunoSEQ multiplex PCR, lists solely in-frame clones and lacks some. The sample includes approximately 450,000 clones, approximately 90% of them seen just once. Specimen: peripheral blood. The receptors stem from a woman aged 30 to 39 with acute or convalescent COVID-19.

This rearrangement joins TRBV4-1 to TRBJ1-4; no firm D call. Germline CDR1 and CDR2: MGHRA and YSYEKL. Trimming pared 1 base from V and 7 bases from J, leaving 22 bases between. The CDR3 contains 18 residues. The CDR3 loop reads CASSQGLVPTDGVEKLFF. The DNA of the CDR3 is TGCGCCAGCAGCCAAGGTTTAGTACCTACAGACGGTGTTGAAAAACTGTTTTTT.

The sample holds a few counts of this clone. V usage is TRBV12-3 or TRBV12-4 and J usage is TRBJ1-2; the match to TRBD1 covers 8 bases. J gave up 8 bases and V 8 bases, and 7 bases lay outside the gene matches. The CDR3 is made up of 12 amino acids. The CDR3 DNA reads as TGTGCCAGCGGACAGGGTCGGTCCGGCTACACCTTC. Translating gives CASGQGRSGYTF.

The chain links TRBV3-1 (or the pseudogene TRBV3-2) to TRBJ2-4; no clear D gene. This CDR3 comprises 14 residues. Per the germline V gene, CDR1 is LGHDT and CDR2 is YNNKEL (reference sequence). V lost 2 bases to trimming and J lost 6 bases, with 11 bases between them. The CDR3, as DNA: TGTGCCAGCAGCCAAACTACGCGGTCAAACATTCAGTACTTC. This sequence encodes CASSQTTRSNIQYF.

The V call is TRBV12-2, the J call TRBJ2-7; no DNA check was done on the table's D call, TRBD2. TRBV12-2 counts as a pseudogene. The CDR3 totals 17 residues. The DNA for the CDR3 is TGTGCAAGTCGCCCGCAACGCCTAGCGGGGGATTCCTACGAGCAGTACTTC. It specifies CASRPQRLAGDSYEQYF.

This clone was found a few times. The chain uses TRBV7-9 and TRBJ2-6, with a possible D match to TRBD1 (5 bases). Germline CDR1 and CDR2: SEHNR and FQNEAQ (reference sequence). CDR3 length: 19 residues. The V end lost 4 bases, the J end lost 0 bases, and 19 bases lay between the germline ends. The CDR3 DNA reads TGTGCCAGCAGCTCATTCAGGACAACCCCACTCTCTGGGGCCAACGTCCTGACTTTC. Amino acids: CASSSFRTTPLSGANVLTF.

The chain uses TRBV7-9 and TRBJ2-1; D is perhaps TRBD2 (5 bases). The germline gives CDR1 SEHNR, CDR2 FQNEAQ (reference sequence). The CDR3 length is 14 residues. Trimming pared 5 bases from V and 5 bases from J, leaving 13 bases between. This CDR3 reads CASSHRDKNNEQFF. The DNA of the CDR3 is TGTGCCAGCAGCCACCGGGATAAGAACAATGAGCAGTTCTTC.

This chain uses TRBV28 with TRBJ2-4, with D maybe TRBD1 (6 bases). V lost 3 bases, J lost 1 base, and 13 bases lay in between. CDR1 MDHEN and CDR2 SYDVKM come from the germline V gene. This CDR3 is 16 amino acids long. The CDR3 nucleotides are TGTGCCAGCAGTTTGGACAGCCATGGGGCCAAAAACATTCAGTACTTC. This translates into CASSLDSHGAKNIQYF.

CDR3 nucleotides: TGTGCCAGCAGCCCCGGACAGGGGGTAGGTCGCAATCAGCCCCAGCATTTT. This gives the protein CASSPGQGVGRNQPQHF. The chain recombines TRBV5-8 with TRBJ1-5, with TRBD1 identical over 10 bases. The germline gives CDR1 SGHTS, CDR2 YDEGEE. V trimming: 4 bases; J trimming: 2 bases; junction bases outside the gene matches: 9. This CDR3 contains 17 residues.

This clone was recorded only once. The rearrangement uses TRBV7-8 and TRBJ1-4, with D hard to call. The CDR3 runs 15 residues. In germline, CDR1 is SGHVS, CDR2 FQNEAQ. The V end lost 3 bases, the J end lost 8 bases, and 16 bases lay between the germline ends. CDR3 nucleotides: TGTGCCAGCAGCTTCCGCGGTTCATTGGAGGAAAAACTGTTTTTT. Translated: CASSFRGSLEEKLFF.

The gene calls are TRBV28 and TRBJ2-1, with D perhaps TRBD2 (6 bases). The V and J ends lost 8 bases and 3 bases respectively, with 11 bases between them. The CDR3 runs to 13 residues. Germline loops: CDR1 MDHEN, CDR2 SYDVKM. CDR3 sequence (DNA): TGTGCCAGCGAGCGGGTGAACTACAATGAGCAGTTCTTC. Its translation is CASERVNYNEQFF.

This chain joins TRBV4-1 and TRBJ1-2, with D possibly being TRBD1 (6 bases). Germline-derived CDR1 and CDR2 are MGHRA and YSYEKL. V lost 1 base to trimming and J lost 7 bases, with 22 bases between them. The CDR3 extends over 17 amino acids. Written as DNA, the CDR3 is TGCGCCAGCAGCCAAGGCCCGCTCGATAGGGGGTTGAGTGGCTACACCTTC. Its protein product is CASSQGPLDRGLSGYTF.